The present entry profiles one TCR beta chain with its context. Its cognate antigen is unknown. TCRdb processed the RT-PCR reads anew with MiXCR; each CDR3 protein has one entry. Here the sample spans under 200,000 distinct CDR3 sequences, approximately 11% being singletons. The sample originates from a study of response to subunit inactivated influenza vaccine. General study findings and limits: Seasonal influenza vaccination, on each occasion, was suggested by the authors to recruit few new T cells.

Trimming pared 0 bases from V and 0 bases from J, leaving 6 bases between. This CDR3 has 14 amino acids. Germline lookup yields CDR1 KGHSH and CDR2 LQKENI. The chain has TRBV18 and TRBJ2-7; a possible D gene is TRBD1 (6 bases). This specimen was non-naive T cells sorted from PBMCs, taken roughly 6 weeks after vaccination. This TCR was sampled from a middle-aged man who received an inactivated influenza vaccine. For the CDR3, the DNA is TGTGCCAGCTCACCACCGACAGGCTCCTACGAGCAGTACTTC. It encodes CASSPPTGSYEQYF. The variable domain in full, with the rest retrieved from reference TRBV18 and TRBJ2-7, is NAGVMQNPRHLVRRRGQEARLRCSPMKGHSHVYWYRQLPEEGLKFMVYLQKENIIDESGMPKERFSAEFPKEGPSILRIQQVVRGDSAAYFCASSPPTGSYEQYFGPGTRLTVT.